A selection of T cell receptor beta chains follows, all from one sample in a study of spatial heterogeneity in lung cancer. Using its own MiXCR run on the 5' RACE reads, TCRdb lists one record per CDR3 protein. The table lists about 120,000 distinct CDR3 sequences, about 12% of them singletons. Sequencing was performed on PBMCs, taken at follow-up. These receptors were collected from a male donor with early-stage non-small cell lung cancer. The conserved cysteine and the conserved F or W are not part of the CDR3 here. D genes are given only for firm matches.

d_gene: NA
v_gene: TRBV20-1
CDR3aa: SARASETQY

d_gene: NA
v_gene: TRBV10-3
CDR3aa: AISESRQVDVRPQH

d_gene: TRBD1
v_gene: TRBV7-2
CDR3aa: ASSSDPMTGNYGYT

d_gene: TRBD1
v_gene: TRBV20-1
CDR3aa: SARDVRQGGETQY

d_gene: NA
v_gene: TRBV2
CDR3aa: ASSEGYWGVAETQY

d_gene: TRBD2
v_gene: TRBV2
CDR3aa: ASSEVAGGSYNEQF

d_gene: TRBD1
v_gene: TRBV6-6
CDR3aa: ASSLPGQGALRNQPQH

d_gene: TRBD1
v_gene: TRBV12-3/TRBV12-4
CDR3aa: ASSPTGSGAQY

d_gene: TRBD2
v_gene: TRBV4-3
CDR3aa: ASSQESGLADEQY

d_gene: NA
v_gene: TRBV6-2/TRBV6-3
CDR3aa: ASSYSEGLSTEAF

d_gene: NA
v_gene: TRBV28
CDR3aa: ASSLGGGAIETQY

d_gene: TRBD1
v_gene: TRBV27
CDR3aa: ASSRQGLNYEQY

d_gene: TRBD1
v_gene: TRBV24-1
CDR3aa: ATSAGGVYGYT

d_gene: TRBD1
v_gene: TRBV27
CDR3aa: ASSHTGGVTNTQY

d_gene: TRBD1
v_gene: TRBV11-2
CDR3aa: ASSFGTAQETQY

d_gene: TRBD2
v_gene: TRBV7-2
CDR3aa: ASSLGAGGPRTVQY